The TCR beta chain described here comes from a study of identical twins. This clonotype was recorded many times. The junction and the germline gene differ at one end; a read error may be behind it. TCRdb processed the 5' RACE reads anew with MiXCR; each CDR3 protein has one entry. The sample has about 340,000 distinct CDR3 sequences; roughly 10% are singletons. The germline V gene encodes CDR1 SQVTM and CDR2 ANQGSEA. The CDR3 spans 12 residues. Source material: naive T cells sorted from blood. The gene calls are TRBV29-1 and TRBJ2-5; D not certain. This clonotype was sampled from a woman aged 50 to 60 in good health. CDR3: CSVEYPQGTQYF. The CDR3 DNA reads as TGCAGCGTTGAGTACCCTCAAGGGACCCAGTACTTC. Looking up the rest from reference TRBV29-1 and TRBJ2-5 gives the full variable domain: SAVISQKPSRDICQRGTSLTIQCQVDSQVTMMFWYRQQPGQSLTLIATANQGSEATYESGFVIDKFPISRPNLTFSTLTVSNMSPEDSSIYLCSVEYPQGTQYFGPGTRLLVL.